These T cell receptor beta chains were read from a single sample in a study of cytomegalovirus exposure and HLA in healthy donors. This table comes from immunoSEQ multiplex PCR, and its TCRdb copy is limited to in-frame clones, with some not included. The sample totals 150,000 or so clones. The sequenced material came from PBMCs. Receptor source: a woman in her sixties in good health and CMV-seronegative. Both conserved end residues are part of each CDR3. Each record gives: D gene, J gene, V gene, CDR3 protein, CDR3 DNA. The D gene is left open where the match is weak.

>NA|TRBJ2-7|TRBV7-8
CASSPYDLSQLLPREQYF
TGTGCCAGCAGCCCCTACGACCTTTCGCAGCTACTACCTCGGGAGCAGTACTTC
>TRBD1|TRBJ2-7|TRBV5-5
CASSLAGSGTVLYEQYF
TGTGCCAGCAGCTTGGCCGGGTCCGGGACAGTTTTATACGAGCAGTACTTC
>NA|TRBJ2-3|TRBV5-1
CASSLDRGTDTQYF
TGCGCCAGCAGCTTGGACAGGGGCACAGATACGCAGTATTTT
>TRBD1|TRBJ1-5|TRBV28
CASSPVTGSNQPRHF
TGTGCCAGCAGTCCGGTGACAGGGAGCAATCAGCCCCGGCATTTT
>NA|TRBJ1-2|TRBV5-4
CASSLSRTNYGYTF
TGTGCCAGCAGCTTGTCTCGGACAAACTATGGCTACACCTTC
>TRBD2|TRBJ2-3|TRBV5-1
CASSLGRGVTDTQYF
TGCGCCAGCAGCTTGGGGCGGGGGGTCACAGATACGCAGTATTTT
>TRBD2|TRBJ2-5|TRBV14
CASSQEGLAGPQYF
TGTGCCAGCAGCCAAGAAGGGCTAGCGGGACCCCAGTACTTC
>NA|TRBJ1-2|TRBV6-5
CASSSVGGFYYGYTF
TGTGCCAGCAGTTCCGTGGGGGGGTTCTACTATGGCTACACCTTC
>TRBD2|TRBJ2-1|TRBV18
CASSPPGLANNEQFF
TGTGCCAGCTCACCACCGGGACTAGCGAACAATGAGCAGTTCTTC
>TRBD1|TRBJ2-3|TRBV5-4
CASSPGTGYTDTQYF
TGTGCCAGCAGCCCCGGGACAGGGTATACAGATACGCAGTATTTT
>TRBD2|TRBJ2-7|TRBV5-1
CASSLAGGPVSYEQYF
TGCGCCAGCAGCTTAGCGGGAGGGCCAGTCTCCTACGAGCAGTACTTC
>TRBD1|TRBJ2-7|TRBV4-1
CASSPTGGDYEQYF
TGCGCCAGCAGCCCGACAGGGGGGGACTACGAGCAGTACTTC
>TRBD2|TRBJ2-2|TRBV7-8
CASSSLAGGTGELFF
TGTGCCAGCAGCTCCTTAGCGGGGGGGACCGGGGAGCTGTTTTTT
>NA|TRBJ2-2|TRBV7-2
CASSFYPSGSGTGELFF
TGTGCCAGCAGTTTCTATCCCTCGGGGTCTGGCACCGGGGAGCTGTTTTTT
>NA|TRBJ1-1|TRBV7-3
CASSLTGDRQNTEAFF
TGTGCCAGCAGCTTAACAGGGGATAGACAGAACACTGAAGCTTTCTTT
>NA|TRBJ1-5|TRBV10-3
CAISESERVDDQPQHF
TGTGCCATCAGTGAGTCAGAGAGGGTGGACGATCAGCCCCAGCATTTT
>NA|TRBJ2-2|TRBV6-4
CASSAGSGELFF
TGTGCCAGCAGTGCTGGGAGCGGGGAGCTGTTTTTT